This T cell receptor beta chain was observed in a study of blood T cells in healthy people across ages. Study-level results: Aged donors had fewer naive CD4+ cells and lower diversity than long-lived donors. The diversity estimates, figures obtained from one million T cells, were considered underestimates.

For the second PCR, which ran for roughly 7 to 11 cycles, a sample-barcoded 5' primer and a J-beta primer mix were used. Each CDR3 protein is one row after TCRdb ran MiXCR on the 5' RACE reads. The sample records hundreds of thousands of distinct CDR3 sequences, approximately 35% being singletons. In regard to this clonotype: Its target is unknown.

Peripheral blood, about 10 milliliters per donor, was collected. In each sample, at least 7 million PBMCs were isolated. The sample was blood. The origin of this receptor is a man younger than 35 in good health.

The CDR3 here is CASSQVGLAGGKDEQFF. The CDR3 nucleotides are TGTGCCAGCAGCCAAGTCGGGCTAGCGGGAGGGAAGGATGAGCAGTTCTTC. J is TRBJ2-1 and V is TRBV4-2, with 12 bases aligning to TRBD2. The CDR3 is made up of 17 amino acids. The V gene end was trimmed by 1 base and the J gene end by 8 bases; junction bases not matched to a gene: 9. The V gene's germline CDR1 is LGHNA and CDR2 YNFKEQ.